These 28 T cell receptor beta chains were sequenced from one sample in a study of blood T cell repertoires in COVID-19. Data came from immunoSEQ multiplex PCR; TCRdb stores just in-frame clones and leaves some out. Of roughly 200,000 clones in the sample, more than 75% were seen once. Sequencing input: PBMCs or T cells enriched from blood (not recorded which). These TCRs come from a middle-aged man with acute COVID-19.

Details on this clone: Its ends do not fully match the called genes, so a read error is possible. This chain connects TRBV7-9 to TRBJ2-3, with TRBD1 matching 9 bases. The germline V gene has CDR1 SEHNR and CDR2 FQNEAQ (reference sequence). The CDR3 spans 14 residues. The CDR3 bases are TGTGCCAGCAGCTTCGGACAGGGGACAGATACACAGTATTTT. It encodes CASSFGQGTDTQYF.

The CDR3 DNA reads as TGCGCCAGCAGCATCTCAGCGGACAGAGGAAACACCATATATTTT. Amino acid sequence: CASSISADRGNTIYF. The V call is TRBV5-1, the J call TRBJ1-3, with TRBD1 as a possible D gene (6 bases). The germline gives CDR1 SGHRS, CDR2 YFSETQ. The CDR3 is 15 residues long. The V end lost 4 bases, the J end lost 4 bases, and 15 bases lay between the germline ends. Based on the CDR3 plus reference TRBV5-1 and TRBJ1-3, the full variable domain is KAGVTQTPRYLIKTRGQQVTLSCSPISGHRSVSWYQQTPGQGLQFLFEYFSETQRNKGNFPGRFSGRQFSNSRSEMNVSTLELGDSALYLCASSISADRGNTIYFGEGSWLTVV.

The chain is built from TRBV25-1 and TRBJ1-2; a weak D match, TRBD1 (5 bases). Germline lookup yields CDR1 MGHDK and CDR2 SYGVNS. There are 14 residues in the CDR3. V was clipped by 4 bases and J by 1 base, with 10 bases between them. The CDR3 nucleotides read TGTGCCAGCAGTGGAGACAGCCTTAACTATGGCTACACCTTC. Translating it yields CASSGDSLNYGYTF.

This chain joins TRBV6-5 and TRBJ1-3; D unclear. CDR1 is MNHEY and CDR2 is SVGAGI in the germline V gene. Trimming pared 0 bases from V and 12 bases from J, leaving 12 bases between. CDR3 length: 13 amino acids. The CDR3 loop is CASSYSSQARIYF. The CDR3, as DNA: TGTGCCAGCAGTTACTCGAGCCAGGCTCGCATATATTTT.

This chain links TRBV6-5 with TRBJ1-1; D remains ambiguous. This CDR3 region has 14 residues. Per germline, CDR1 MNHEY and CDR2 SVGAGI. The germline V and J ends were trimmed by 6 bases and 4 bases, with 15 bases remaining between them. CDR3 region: CASSLRRDSTEAFF. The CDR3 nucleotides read TGTGCCAGCAGCCTAAGGAGGGATAGCACTGAAGCTTTCTTT.

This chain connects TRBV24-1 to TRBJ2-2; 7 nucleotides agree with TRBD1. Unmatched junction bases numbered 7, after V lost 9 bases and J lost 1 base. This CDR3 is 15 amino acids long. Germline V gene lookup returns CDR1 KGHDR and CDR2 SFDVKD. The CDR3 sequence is CATHRGCRNTGELFF. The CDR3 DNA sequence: TGTGCCACCCACAGGGGCTGTCGGAACACCGGGGAGCTGTTTTTT.

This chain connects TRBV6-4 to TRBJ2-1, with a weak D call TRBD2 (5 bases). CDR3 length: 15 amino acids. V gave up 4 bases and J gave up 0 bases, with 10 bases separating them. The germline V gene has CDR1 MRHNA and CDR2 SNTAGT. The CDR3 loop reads CASSVRGNSYNEQFF. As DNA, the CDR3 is TGTGCCAGCAGTGTCCGGGGAAACTCCTACAATGAGCAGTTCTTC.

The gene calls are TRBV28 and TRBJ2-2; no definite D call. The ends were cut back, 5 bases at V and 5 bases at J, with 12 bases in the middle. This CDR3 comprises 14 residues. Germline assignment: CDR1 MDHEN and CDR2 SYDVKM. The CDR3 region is CASSAMTLTGELFF. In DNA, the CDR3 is TGTGCCAGCAGTGCCATGACATTGACCGGGGAGCTGTTTTTT.

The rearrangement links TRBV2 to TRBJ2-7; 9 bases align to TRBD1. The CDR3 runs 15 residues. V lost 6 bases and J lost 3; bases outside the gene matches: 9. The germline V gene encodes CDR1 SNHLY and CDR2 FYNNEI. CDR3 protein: CASRALGQGDYEQYF. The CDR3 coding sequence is TGTGCCAGCAGGGCCCTGGGACAGGGTGACTACGAGCAGTACTTC.

This chain's CDR3 is CASTRDFYEQYF. The CDR3 region has the DNA TGTGCCAGCACTCGGGACTTCTACGAGCAGTACTTC. This sequence joins TRBV6-5 and TRBJ2-7, with a possible D match to TRBD2 (6 bases). The CDR3 is 12 residues long. V lost 7 bases and J 3 bases, leaving 10 bases between the germline ends. CDR1 is MNHEY, CDR2 SVGAGI, per germline.

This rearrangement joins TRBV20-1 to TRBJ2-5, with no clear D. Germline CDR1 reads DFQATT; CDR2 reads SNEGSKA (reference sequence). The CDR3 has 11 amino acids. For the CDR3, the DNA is TGCACCCCTGAGGTTGAAGAGACCCAGTACTTC. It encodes CTPEVEETQYF.

As DNA, the CDR3 is TGTGCCAGCAGCCCCCCGACAGGAACGAACTATGGCTACACCTTC. It yields the protein CASSPPTGTNYGYTF. The gene calls are TRBV5-4 and TRBJ1-2, with D perhaps matching TRBD1 (6 bases). Germline V gene sequence: CDR1 SGHNT, CDR2 YYREEE (reference sequence). The CDR3 contains 15 residues. Trimming pared 4 bases from V and 2 bases from J, leaving 15 bases between. Supplemented by reference TRBV5-4 and TRBJ1-2, the full variable domain reads ETGVTQSPTHLIKTRGQQVTLRCSSQSGHNTVSWYQQALGQGPQFIFQYYREEENGRGNFPPRFSGLQFPNYSSELNVNALELDDSALYLCASSPPTGTNYGYTFGSGTRLTVV.

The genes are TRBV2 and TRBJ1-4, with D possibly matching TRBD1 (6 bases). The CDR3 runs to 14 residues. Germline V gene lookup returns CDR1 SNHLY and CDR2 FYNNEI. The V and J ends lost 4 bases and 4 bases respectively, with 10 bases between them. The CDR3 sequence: CASSVDRYNEKLFF. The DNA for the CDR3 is TGTGCCAGCAGTGTCGACAGGTATAATGAAAAACTGTTTTTT.

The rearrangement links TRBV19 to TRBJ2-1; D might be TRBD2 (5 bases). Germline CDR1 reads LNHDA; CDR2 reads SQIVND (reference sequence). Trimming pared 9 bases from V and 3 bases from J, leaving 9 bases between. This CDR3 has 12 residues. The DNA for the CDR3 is TGTGCCAGCACCGACTACTACAATGAGCAGTTCTTC. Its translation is CASTDYYNEQFF.

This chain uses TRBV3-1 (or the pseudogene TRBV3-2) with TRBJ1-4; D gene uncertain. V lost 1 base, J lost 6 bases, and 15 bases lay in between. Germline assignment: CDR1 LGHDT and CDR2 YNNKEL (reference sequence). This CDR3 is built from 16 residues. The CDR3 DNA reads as TGTGCCAGCAGCCAAGGGGAAGGCCTGGGAGATGAAAAACTGTTTTTT. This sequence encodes CASSQGEGLGDEKLFF.

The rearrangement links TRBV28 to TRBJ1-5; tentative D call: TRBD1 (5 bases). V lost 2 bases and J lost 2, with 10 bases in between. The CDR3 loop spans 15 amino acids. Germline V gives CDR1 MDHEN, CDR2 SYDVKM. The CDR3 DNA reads TGTGCCAGCAGTTTAGGGGCCAGGGGCAATCAGCCCCAGCATTTT. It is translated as CASSLGARGNQPQHF.

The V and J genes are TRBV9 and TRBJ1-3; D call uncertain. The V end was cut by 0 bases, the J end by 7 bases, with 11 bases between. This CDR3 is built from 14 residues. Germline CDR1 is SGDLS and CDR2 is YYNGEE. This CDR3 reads CASSVGGEGNTIYF. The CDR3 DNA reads TGTGCCAGCAGCGTAGGGGGAGAAGGCAACACCATATATTTT. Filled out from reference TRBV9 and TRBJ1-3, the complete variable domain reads DSGVTQTPKHLITATGQRVTLRCSPRSGDLSVYWYQQSLDQGLQFLIQYYNGEERAKGNILERFSAQQFPDLHSELNLSSLELGDSALYFCASSVGGEGNTIYFGEGSWLTVV.

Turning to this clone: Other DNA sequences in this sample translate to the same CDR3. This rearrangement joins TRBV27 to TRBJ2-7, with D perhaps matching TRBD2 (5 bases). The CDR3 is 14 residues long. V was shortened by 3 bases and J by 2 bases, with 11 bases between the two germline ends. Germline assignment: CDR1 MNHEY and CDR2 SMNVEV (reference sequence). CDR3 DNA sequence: TGTGCCAGCAGTTTCGCCAGAGGGCCCTACGAGCAGTACTTC. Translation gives CASSFARGPYEQYF.

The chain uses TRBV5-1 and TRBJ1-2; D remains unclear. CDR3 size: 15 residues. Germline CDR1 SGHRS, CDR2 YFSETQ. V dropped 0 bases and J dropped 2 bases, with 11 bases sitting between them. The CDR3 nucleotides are TGCGCCAGCAGCTTGGGTGGGGAGGCGAACTATGGCTACACCTTC. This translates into CASSLGGEANYGYTF.

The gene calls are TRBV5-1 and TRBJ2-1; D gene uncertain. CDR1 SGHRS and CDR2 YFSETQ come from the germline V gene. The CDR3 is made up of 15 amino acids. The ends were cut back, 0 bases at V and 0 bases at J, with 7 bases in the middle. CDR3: CASSLGESSYNEQFF. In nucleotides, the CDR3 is TGCGCCAGCAGCTTGGGAGAGAGCTCCTACAATGAGCAGTTCTTC.

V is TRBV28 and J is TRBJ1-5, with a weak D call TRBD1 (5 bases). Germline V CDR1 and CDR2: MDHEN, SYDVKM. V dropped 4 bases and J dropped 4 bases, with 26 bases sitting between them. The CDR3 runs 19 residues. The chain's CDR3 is CASSSEGTFISPLNQPQHF. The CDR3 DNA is TGTGCCAGCAGTTCCGAAGGGACTTTCATCTCACCCTTAAATCAGCCCCAGCATTTT. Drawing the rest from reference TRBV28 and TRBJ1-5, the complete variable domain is DVKVTQSSRYLVKRTGEKVFLECVQDMDHENMFWYRQDPGLGLRLIYFSYDVKMKEKGDIPEGYSVSREKKERFSLILESASTNQTSMYLCASSSEGTFISPLNQPQHFGDGTRLSIL.

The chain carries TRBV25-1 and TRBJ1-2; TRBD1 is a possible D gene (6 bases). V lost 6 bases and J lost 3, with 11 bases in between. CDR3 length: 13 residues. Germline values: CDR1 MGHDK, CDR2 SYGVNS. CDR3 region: CASSLDRDYGYTF. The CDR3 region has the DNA TGTGCCAGCAGCCTGGACAGAGACTATGGCTACACCTTC.

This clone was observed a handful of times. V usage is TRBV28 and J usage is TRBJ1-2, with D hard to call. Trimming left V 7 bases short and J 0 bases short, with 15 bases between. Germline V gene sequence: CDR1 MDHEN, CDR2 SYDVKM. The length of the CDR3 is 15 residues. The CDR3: CASTRTPVPNYGYTF. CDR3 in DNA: TGTGCCAGCACCCGAACTCCGGTACCTAACTATGGCTACACCTTC.

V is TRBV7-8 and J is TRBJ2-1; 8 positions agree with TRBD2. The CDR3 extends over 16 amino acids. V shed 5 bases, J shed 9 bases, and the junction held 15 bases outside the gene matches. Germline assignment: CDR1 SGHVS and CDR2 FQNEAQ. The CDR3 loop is CASSKSRTSPLVEQFF. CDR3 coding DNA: TGTGCCAGCAGCAAAAGCAGGACTAGCCCCTTGGTTGAGCAGTTCTTC.

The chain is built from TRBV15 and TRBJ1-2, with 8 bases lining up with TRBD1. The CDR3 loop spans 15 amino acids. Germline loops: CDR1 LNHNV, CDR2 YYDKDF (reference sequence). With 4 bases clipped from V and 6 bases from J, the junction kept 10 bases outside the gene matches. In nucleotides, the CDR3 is TGTGCCACCAGCAAACTAGGACAGGGTCGTGATGGCTACACCTTC. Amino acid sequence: CATSKLGQGRDGYTF.

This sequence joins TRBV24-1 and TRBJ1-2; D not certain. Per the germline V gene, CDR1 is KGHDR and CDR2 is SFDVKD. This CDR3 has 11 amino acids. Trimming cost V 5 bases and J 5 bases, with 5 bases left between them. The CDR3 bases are TGTGCCACCAGTGCGGGTTATGGCTACACCTTC. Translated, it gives CATSAGYGYTF.

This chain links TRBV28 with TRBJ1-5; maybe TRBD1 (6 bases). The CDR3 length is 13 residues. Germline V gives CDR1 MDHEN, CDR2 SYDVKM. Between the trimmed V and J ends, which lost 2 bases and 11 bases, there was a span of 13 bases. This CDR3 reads CASSLKQGRAQHF. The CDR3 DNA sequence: TGTGCCAGCAGTTTAAAACAGGGAAGGGCCCAGCATTTT.

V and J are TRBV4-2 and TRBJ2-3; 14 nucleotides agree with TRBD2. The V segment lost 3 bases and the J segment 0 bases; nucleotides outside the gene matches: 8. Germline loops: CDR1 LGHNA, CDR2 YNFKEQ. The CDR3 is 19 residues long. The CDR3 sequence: CASSQMGTSGRYSTDTQYF. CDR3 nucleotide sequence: TGTGCCAGCAGCCAGATGGGGACTAGCGGGAGATATAGCACAGATACGCAGTATTTT.